The 11 T cell receptor beta chains given below trace back to one sample, sequenced in a study of Ad26.COV2.S vaccination and SARS-CoV-2 variants. Treatment: roughly 18 received Ad26.COV2.S at low or high dose, single or two shots; a few received placebo; per-sample allocation not given. Sampling was done on day 63 after the first vaccine or placebo injection. Clones were read by immunoSEQ multiplex PCR, and TCRdb kept only the in-frame ones, dropping some. This sample carries a few hundred thousand clones, about nine tenths of them seen once, and the ten largest clones take about 3.4%. The source was peripheral blood, collected in a trial of Ad26.COV2.S vaccine versus placebo. These TCRs come from a person between 18 and 59 years old who received the Ad26.COV2.S COVID-19 vaccine or a placebo.

Regarding this clone: One end of the junction varies from germline; a read error may be responsible. CDR3 residues: CASSISVNQPQHF. The CDR3 nucleotides read TGTGCCAGCAGTATATCGGTAAATCAGCCCCAGCATTTT. The chain couples TRBV27 to TRBJ1-5; the D is unclear. Germline V gene sequence: CDR1 MNHEY, CDR2 SMNVEV (reference sequence). This CDR3 spans 13 amino acids.

The rearrangement uses TRBV21-1 and TRBJ2-3. TRBV21-1 is given as a pseudogene. The CDR3 has 16 amino acids. The CDR3: CASSKGGTMSTDTQYF. In nucleotides, the CDR3 is TGTGCCAGCAGCAAAGGGGGGACCATGAGCACAGATACGCAGTATTTT.

The chain combines TRBV6-4 with TRBJ2-1, with TRBD2 matching over 8 bases. CDR3 length equals 15 residues. The V gene end was trimmed by 3 bases and the J gene end by 4 bases; junction bases not matched to a gene: 5. Looked up from germline, CDR1 is MRHNA and CDR2 is SNTAGT. The CDR3 DNA sequence: TGTGCCAGCAGTGAGAGTAGCGGGGAATACAATGAGCAGTTCTTC. It specifies CASSESSGEYNEQFF.

To note about this clone: Distinct nucleotide sequences in the sample also encode this CDR3. The rearrangement joins TRBV5-1 to TRBJ2-5; D is unclear. V lost 0 bases and J lost 1, with 4 bases in between. CDR3 length: 13 amino acids. The germline gives CDR1 SGHRS, CDR2 YFSETQ. In DNA, the CDR3 is TGCGCCAGCAGCTTGGGCTCCCAAGAGACCCAGTACTTC. Translated, it gives CASSLGSQETQYF. The full variable domain, in which reference TRBV5-1 and TRBJ2-5 provide the parts outside the CDR3, is KAGVTQTPRYLIKTRGQQVTLSCSPISGHRSVSWYQQTPGQGLQFLFEYFSETQRNKGNFPGRFSGRQFSNSRSEMNVSTLELGDSALYLCASSLGSQETQYFGPGTRLLVL.

The chain employs TRBV16 and TRBJ2-7; a possible D gene is TRBD2 (5 bases). CDR1 and CDR2 (germline): KGHSY, FQNENV. Trimming pared 0 bases from V and 4 bases from J, leaving 16 bases between. The CDR3 extends over 16 amino acids. The CDR3 nucleotides are TGTGCCAGCAGCCAATCGAACCCGGGGAAATGGTACGAGCAGTACTTC. This encodes CASSQSNPGKWYEQYF.

This chain links TRBV11-3 with TRBJ2-3, with 7 bases fitting TRBD2. This CDR3 is built from 15 residues. Germline values: CDR1 SGHNT, CDR2 YENEEA. V shed 5 bases and J 2 bases; nucleotides not matched to a gene: 7. Written as DNA, the CDR3 is TGTGCCAGCAGCGCGGCAAGCGGGGACACAGATACGCAGTATTTT. It is translated as CASSAASGDTDTQYF.

The genes are TRBV29-1 and TRBJ2-1, with D hard to call. Trimming stripped 3 bases from V and 4 bases from J, with 4 bases between. The CDR3 is 11 amino acids. Per the germline V gene, CDR1 is SQVTM and CDR2 is ANQGSEA. The chain's CDR3 is CSVDGYNEQFF. CDR3 bases: TGCAGCGTTGACGGATACAATGAGCAGTTCTTC.

This rearrangement joins TRBV2 to TRBJ1-2; D call uncertain. This CDR3 comprises 12 residues. Germline V CDR1 and CDR2: SNHLY, FYNNEI. With 7 bases removed from V and 5 bases from J, the gap between germline ends came to 11 bases. CDR3 sequence (DNA): TGTGCCAGCACACGGGAGGAATATGGCTACACCTTC. As protein: CASTREEYGYTF.

Comment on this clone: The sample carries other DNA sequences with the same CDR3. This chain uses TRBV30 with TRBJ1-5; TRBD1 is a possible D gene (6 bases). CDR1 and CDR2 (germline): GTSNPN, SVGIG (reference sequence). V lost 0 bases, J lost 5 bases, and 8 bases lay in between. This CDR3 is 13 amino acids long. This chain's CDR3 is CAWSVQGDQPQHF. The CDR3 bases are TGTGCCTGGAGTGTACAGGGAGATCAGCCCCAGCATTTT.

The V gene is TRBV4-3, the J gene TRBJ1-2; D unresolved. Trimming left V 0 bases short and J 6 bases short, with 14 bases between. The CDR3 loop spans 15 amino acids. CDR1 is LGHNA, CDR2 YSLEER, per germline. CDR3 in DNA: TGCGCCAGCAGCCAAGAATCTAATAGCGGGGATGGCTACACCTTC. This gives the protein CASSQESNSGDGYTF.

J is TRBJ2-7 and V is TRBV5-1; 13 nucleotides line up with TRBD2. The CDR3 consists of 16 residues. V trimming: 3 bases; J trimming: 5 bases; junction bases outside the gene matches: 8. Germline CDR1 and CDR2: SGHRS and YFSETQ. The CDR3 region has the DNA TGCGCCAGCAGCTCAAGGACTAGCGGGGGACCTAACGAGCAGTACTTC. It is translated as CASSSRTSGGPNEQYF.